Following are 9 T cell receptor beta chains from one sample sequenced in a study of blood T cell repertoires in COVID-19. Method: immunoSEQ multiplex PCR; TCRdb's copy keeps in-frame clones and lacks some. This sample has around 200,000 clones; around nine tenths occur once, and the top ten carry 2.5% to 3.5%. Sequencing input: peripheral blood. These receptors came from a man between 35 and 55 years old with active or convalescent COVID-19.

CDR3 nucleotide sequence: TGTGCCAGCTCGCTGACAGGGGGAGAAGGGGCCAACGTCCTGACTTTC. It translates to CASSLTGGEGANVLTF. V usage is TRBV2 and J usage is TRBJ2-6; 9 nucleotides match TRBD1. J was trimmed by 4 bases and V by 8 bases; bases with no gene match: 9. Germline CDR1 SNHLY, CDR2 FYNNEI. CDR3 length: 16 residues. The full variable domain, its missing parts supplied by reference TRBV2 and TRBJ2-6, is EPEVTQTPSHQVTQMGQEVILRCVPISNHLYFYWYRQILGQKVEFLVSFYNNEISEKSEIFDDQFSVERPDGSNFTLKIRSTKLEDSAMYFCASSLTGGEGANVLTFGAGSRLTVL.

The V and J genes are TRBV6-5 and TRBJ1-6, with 7 bases identical to TRBD1. V lost 7 bases, J lost 6 bases, and 6 bases stayed unmatched. From germline, CDR1 is MNHEY and CDR2 SVGAGI. The CDR3 loop spans 14 amino acids. CDR3 region: CASKIGQVNSPLHF. CDR3 sequence (DNA): TGTGCCAGCAAGATAGGACAGGTTAATTCACCCCTCCACTTT.

The rearrangement links TRBV19 to TRBJ2-1; TRBD2 agrees at 9 bases. The CDR3 is made up of 16 amino acids. Germline trimming cut 7 bases from V and 6 bases from J; bases unmatched to any gene: 13. Germline CDR1 reads LNHDA; CDR2 reads SQIVND (reference sequence). In nucleotides, the CDR3 is TGTGCCAGTAACCCGCGGGGCGGGGGGGCCATCAATGAGCAGTTCTTC. Its protein is CASNPRGGGAINEQFF.

This chain links TRBV3-1 (or the pseudogene TRBV3-2) with TRBJ1-6, with 7 bases lining up with TRBD1. Germline assignment: CDR1 LGHDT and CDR2 YNNKEL (reference sequence). The CDR3 spans 15 residues. V trimming: 1 base; J trimming: 6 bases; junction bases outside the gene matches: 3. The CDR3 loop reads CASSQAGTANSPLHF. The CDR3 nucleotides are TGTGCCAGCAGCCAAGCCGGGACAGCTAATTCACCCCTCCACTTT.

The chain's CDR3 is CASRAGVSYEQYF. CDR3 coding DNA: TGTGCCAGCAGAGCCGGGGTCTCCTACGAGCAGTACTTC. This chain links TRBV2 with TRBJ2-7; D possibly corresponds to TRBD2 (5 bases). Trimming pared 6 bases from V and 0 bases from J, leaving 9 bases between. Germline V gene lookup returns CDR1 SNHLY and CDR2 FYNNEI. This CDR3 contains 13 residues.

The rearrangement uses TRBV5-6 and TRBJ1-1; D uncertain. Trimming removed 2 bases at V and 0 bases at J, with 17 bases between. The length of the CDR3 is 17 residues. Germline V CDR1 and CDR2: SGHDT, YYEEEE. CDR3 region: CASSFDPRDYMNTEAFF. The CDR3 nucleotides are TGTGCCAGCAGCTTTGACCCCCGGGATTACATGAACACTGAAGCTTTCTTT. Combining the CDR3 with reference TRBV5-6 and TRBJ1-1 gives the whole variable domain DAGVTQSPTHLIKTRGQQVTLRCSPKSGHDTVSWYQQALGQGPQFIFQYYEEEERQRGNFPDRFSGHQFPNYSSELNVNALLLGDSALYLCASSFDPRDYMNTEAFFGQGTRLTVV.

The chain recombines TRBV11-3 with TRBJ2-7; TRBD2 agrees at 9 bases. V shed 1 base, J shed 4 bases, and the junction held 5 bases outside the gene matches. Germline values: CDR1 SGHNT, CDR2 YENEEA. The CDR3 loop spans 15 amino acids. The CDR3 sequence: CASSLVSGGHYEQYF. In DNA, the CDR3 is TGTGCCAGCAGCTTAGTTAGCGGGGGCCATTACGAGCAGTACTTC.

The gene calls are TRBV12-3 or TRBV12-4 and TRBJ2-5; maybe TRBD1 (6 bases). This CDR3 has 12 residues. V was shortened by 2 bases and J by 9 bases, with 10 bases between the two germline ends. CDR3 sequence reads: CASSLPRGPQYF. DNA of the CDR3: TGTGCCAGCAGTTTACCCAGGGGCCCCCAGTACTTC.

CDR3 loop: CASSLSAIMNTEAFF. DNA of the CDR3: TGTGCCAGCAGTTTATCGGCCATAATGAACACTGAAGCTTTCTTT. This chain connects TRBV27 to TRBJ1-1, with D unresolved. This CDR3 comprises 15 residues. Between the trimmed V and J ends, which lost 0 bases and 0 bases, there was a span of 8 bases. Germline loops: CDR1 MNHEY, CDR2 SMNVEV (reference sequence).